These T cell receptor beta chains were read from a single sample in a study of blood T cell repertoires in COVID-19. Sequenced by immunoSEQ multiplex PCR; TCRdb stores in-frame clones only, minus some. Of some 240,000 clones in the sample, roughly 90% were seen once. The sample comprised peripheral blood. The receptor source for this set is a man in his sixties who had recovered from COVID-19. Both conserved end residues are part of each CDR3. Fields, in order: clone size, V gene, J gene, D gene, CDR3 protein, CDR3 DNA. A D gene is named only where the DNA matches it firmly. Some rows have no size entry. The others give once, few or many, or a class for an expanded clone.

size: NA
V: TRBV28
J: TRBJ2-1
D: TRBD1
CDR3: CASSSGTGWAGGLDEQFF
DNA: TGTGCCAGCAGCTCTGGGACAGGGTGGGCCGGGGGTCTTGATGAGCAGTTCTTC

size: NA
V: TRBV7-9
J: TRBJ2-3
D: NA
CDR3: CASSFGFGDKTADTQYF
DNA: TGTGCCAGCAGCTTCGGGTTCGGGGATAAGACCGCAGATACGCAGTATTTT

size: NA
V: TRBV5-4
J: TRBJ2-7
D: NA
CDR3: CASSSGTQAGQQYF
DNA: TGTGCCAGCAGCTCCGGGACTCAGGCGGGGCAGCAGTACTTC

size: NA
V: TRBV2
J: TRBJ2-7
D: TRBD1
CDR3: CASSDTGVSYEQYF
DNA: TGTGCCAGCAGTGATACAGGGGTCTCCTACGAGCAGTACTTC

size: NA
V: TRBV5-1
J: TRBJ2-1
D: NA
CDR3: CASSPGQSSYNEQFF
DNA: TGCGCCAGCAGCCCCGGACAGAGCTCCTACAATGAGCAGTTCTTC

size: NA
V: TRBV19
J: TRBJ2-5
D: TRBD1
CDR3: CASSDRGFQETQYF
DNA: TGTGCCAGTAGTGACAGGGGCTTTCAAGAGACCCAGTACTTC

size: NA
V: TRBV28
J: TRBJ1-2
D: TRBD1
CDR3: CASSAGTDWTGYTF
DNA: TGTGCCAGCAGTGCCGGGACAGATTGGACTGGCTACACCTTC

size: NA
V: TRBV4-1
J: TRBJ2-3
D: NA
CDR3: CASSQDERRHTQYF
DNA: TGCGCCAGCAGCCAAGATGAGCGGCGACATACGCAGTATTTT

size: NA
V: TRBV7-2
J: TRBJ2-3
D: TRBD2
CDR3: CASSLARGGRTLTDTQYF
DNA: TGTGCCAGCAGCTTAGCGCGGGGGGGCCGGACTCTCACGGATACGCAGTATTTT

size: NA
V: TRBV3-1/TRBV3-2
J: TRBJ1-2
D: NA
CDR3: CASSQDDYGYTF
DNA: TGTGCCAGCAGCCAAGACGACTATGGCTACACCTTC

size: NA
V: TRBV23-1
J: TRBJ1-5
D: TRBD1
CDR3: CASSQWPGGAYHIGNQPQHF
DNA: TGCGCCAGCAGTCAATGGCCAGGGGGCGCGTATCACATTGGCAATCAGCCCCAGCATTTT

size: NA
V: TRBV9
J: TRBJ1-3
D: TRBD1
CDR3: CASSVWDRGPGNTIYF
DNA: TGTGCCAGCAGCGTATGGGACAGGGGGCCAGGAAACACCATATATTTT

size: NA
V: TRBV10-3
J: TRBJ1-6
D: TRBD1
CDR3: CAISELDRVDSPLHF
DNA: TGTGCCATCAGCGAACTAGACAGGGTGGATTCACCCCTCCACTTT

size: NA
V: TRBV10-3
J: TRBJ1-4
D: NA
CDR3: CAISGGGGGNEKLFF
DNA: TGTGCCATCAGTGGGGGGGGCGGTGGTAATGAAAAACTGTTTTTT

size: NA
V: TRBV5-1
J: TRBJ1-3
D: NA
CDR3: CASSLAAGRYGNTIYF
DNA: TGCGCCAGCAGCTTGGCGGCAGGGAGGTATGGAAACACCATATATTTT

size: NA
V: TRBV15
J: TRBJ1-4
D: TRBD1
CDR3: CATSRQKGGTGGSANEKLFF
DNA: TGTGCCACCAGCAGACAAAAAGGGGGGACAGGGGGCAGCGCTAATGAAAAACTGTTTTTT

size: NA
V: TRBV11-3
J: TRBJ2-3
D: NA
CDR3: CASSPAQGDTQYF
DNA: TGTGCCAGCAGCCCAGCCCAGGGAGATACGCAGTATTTT

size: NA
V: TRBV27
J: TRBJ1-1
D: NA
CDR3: CASSSPWGGGNTEAFF
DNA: TGTGCCAGCAGTTCCCCTTGGGGGGGAGGGAACACTGAAGCTTTCTTT

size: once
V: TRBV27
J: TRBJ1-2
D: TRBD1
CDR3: CASSSQGGNYGYTF
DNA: TGTGCCAGCAGCTCACAGGGGGGTAACTATGGCTACACCTTC

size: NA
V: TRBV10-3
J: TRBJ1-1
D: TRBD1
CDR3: CAISEQDRGNTEAFF
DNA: TGTGCCATCAGTGAGCAGGACAGGGGTAACACTGAAGCTTTCTTT

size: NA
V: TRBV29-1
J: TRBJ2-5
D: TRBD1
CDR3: CSVRRGPETQYF
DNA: TGCAGCGTCCGAAGGGGGCCAGAGACCCAGTACTTC

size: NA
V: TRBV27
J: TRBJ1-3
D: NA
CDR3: CASSLGSAGNTIYF
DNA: TGTGCCAGCAGTCTGGGCTCAGCTGGAAACACCATATATTTT

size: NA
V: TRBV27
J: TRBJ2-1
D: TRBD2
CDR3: CASSLRDLAGGSEQFF
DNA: TGTGCCAGCAGTTTGAGGGATCTAGCGGGGGGGAGTGAGCAGTTCTTC

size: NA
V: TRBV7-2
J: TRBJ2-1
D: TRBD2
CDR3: CASSLVLAAYNEQFF
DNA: TGTGCCAGCAGCTTAGTTCTAGCGGCCTACAATGAGCAGTTCTTC

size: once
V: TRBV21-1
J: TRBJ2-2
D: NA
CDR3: CASSSRDRYTGELFF
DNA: TGTGCCAGCAGCTCCCGGGACAGATACACCGGGGAGCTGTTTTTT

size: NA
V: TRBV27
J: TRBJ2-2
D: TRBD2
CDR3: CASSPPSRLAGNTGELFF
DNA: TGTGCCAGCAGCCCACCCTCAAGACTAGCGGGGAACACCGGGGAGCTGTTTTTT

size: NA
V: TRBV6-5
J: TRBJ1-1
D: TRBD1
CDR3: CASSYTGTANTEAFF
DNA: TGTGCCAGCAGTTACACCGGGACAGCGAACACTGAAGCTTTCTTT

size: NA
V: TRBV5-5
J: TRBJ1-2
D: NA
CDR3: CASSLATGSYGYTF
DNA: TGTGCCAGCAGCTTGGCTACAGGAAGCTATGGCTACACCTTC

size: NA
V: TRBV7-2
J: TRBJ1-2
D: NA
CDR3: CASSLRGIGGYTF
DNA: TGTGCCAGCAGCTTAAGGGGAATCGGCGGCTACACCTTC

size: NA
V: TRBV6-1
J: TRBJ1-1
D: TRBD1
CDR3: CASSEAIPSTGWYTEAFF
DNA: TGTGCCAGCAGTGAAGCGATCCCTTCGACAGGGTGGTACACTGAAGCTTTCTTT

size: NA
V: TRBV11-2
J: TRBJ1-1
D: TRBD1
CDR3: CASSLGAGRGFTEAFF
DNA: TGTGCCAGCAGCTTAGGCGCGGGCAGGGGGTTCACTGAAGCTTTCTTT

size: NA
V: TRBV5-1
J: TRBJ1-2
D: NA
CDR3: CASSVTGGGYTF
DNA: TGCGCCAGCAGCGTGACAGGCGGCGGCTACACCTTC

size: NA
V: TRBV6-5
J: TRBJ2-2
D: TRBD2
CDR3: CASRGPSGVGELFF
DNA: TGTGCCAGCAGAGGGCCTAGCGGGGTAGGGGAGCTGTTTTTT

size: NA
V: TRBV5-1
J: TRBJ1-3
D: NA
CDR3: CASSEGPTGSGNTIYF
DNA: TGCGCCAGCAGCGAAGGCCCAACAGGCTCTGGAAACACCATATATTTT

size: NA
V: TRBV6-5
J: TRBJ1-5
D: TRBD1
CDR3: CASSRTGSQPQHF
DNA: TGTGCCAGCAGCCGGACAGGGTCTCAGCCCCAGCATTTT

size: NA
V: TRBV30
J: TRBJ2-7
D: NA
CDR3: CAWSPMAPYEQYF
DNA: TGTGCCTGGAGCCCGATGGCACCCTACGAGCAGTACTTC

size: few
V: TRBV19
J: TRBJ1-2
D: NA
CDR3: CASTVSRAQFYGYTF
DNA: TGTGCCAGTACAGTGTCCAGGGCCCAATTCTATGGCTACACCTTC

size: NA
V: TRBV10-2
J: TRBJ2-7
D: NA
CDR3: CASSVHYEQYF
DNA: TGCGCCAGCAGTGTCCACTACGAGCAGTACTTC

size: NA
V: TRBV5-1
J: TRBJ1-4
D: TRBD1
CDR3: CASSLVTGVANEKLFF
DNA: TGCGCCAGCAGCTTGGTTACAGGGGTGGCTAATGAAAAACTGTTTTTT

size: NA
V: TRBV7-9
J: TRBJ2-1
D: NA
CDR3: CASSPSEMDEQFF
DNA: TGTGCCAGCAGCCCTAGCGAGATGGATGAGCAGTTCTTC

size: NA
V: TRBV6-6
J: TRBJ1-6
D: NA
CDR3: CASSYGTEYNSPLHF
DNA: TGTGCCAGCAGTTACGGGACTGAGTATAATTCACCCCTCCACTTT

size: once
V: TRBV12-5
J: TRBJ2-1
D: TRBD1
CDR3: CASGLQTGTGYNEQFF
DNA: TGTGCTAGTGGTTTGCAGACCGGGACAGGGTACAATGAGCAGTTCTTC

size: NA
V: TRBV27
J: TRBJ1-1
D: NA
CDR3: CASSPLRSIRDTEAFF
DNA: TGTGCCAGCAGTCCTCTTAGATCCATCAGGGACACTGAAGCTTTCTTT

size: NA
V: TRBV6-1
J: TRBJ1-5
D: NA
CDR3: CASSELQASNQPQHF
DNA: TGTGCCAGCAGTGAGCTACAGGCTTCCAATCAGCCCCAGCATTTT